The 32 T cell receptor beta chains listed next were all sequenced from one sample in a study of human T cells and chemical hapten exposure. The time point here: pre-sensitization, week 0. Treatment denoted: therapeutic diphenylcyclopropenone sensitization with weekly scalp DPC. TCRdb used MiXCR to reprocess the RACE reads, holding one entry per CDR3 protein. The data contain fewer than 150,000 distinct CDR3 sequences, roughly 14% of them singletons. The specimen was whole blood, collected in connection with sensitization to the hapten diphenylcyclopropenone (DPC). The receptors here all came from a woman under 30 with alopecia areata. Some clones in this sample may be carry-over from other donors' samples.

The chain combines TRBV20-1 with TRBJ1-2; 9 bases map to TRBD1. Germline V gives CDR1 DFQATT, CDR2 SNEGSKA (reference sequence). The CDR3 sequence is 13 residues long. Losses at the gene ends were 3 bases for V and 8 bases for J; bases not matched to a gene: 7. The CDR3 DNA sequence: TGCAGTGCTAGTGGGACAGGGACGGTCGGCTACACCTTC. It is translated as CSASGTGTVGYTF.

The chain employs TRBV28 and TRBJ1-5; D unresolved. The germline CDR1 and CDR2 sequences are MDHEN and SYDVKM. The CDR3 is made up of 13 amino acids. V was trimmed by 5 bases and J by 5 bases, leaving 10 bases between them. CDR3 sequence reads: CASSTQRHQPQHF. In nucleotides, the CDR3 is TGTGCCAGCAGTACACAGAGGCATCAGCCCCAGCATTTT. The variable domain in full, completed from reference TRBV28 and TRBJ1-5, reads DVKVTQSSRYLVKRTGEKVFLECVQDMDHENMFWYRQDPGLGLRLIYFSYDVKMKEKGDIPEGYSVSREKKERFSLILESASTNQTSMYLCASSTQRHQPQHFGDGTRLSIL.

This clonotype has ten or more counts. The chain links TRBV29-1 to TRBJ1-1; D is unclear. The V end lost 5 bases, the J end lost 4 bases, and 11 bases lay between the germline ends. CDR3 length equals 12 residues. The germline gives CDR1 SQVTM, CDR2 ANQGSEA. CDR3 in amino acids: CSVKTGRTEAFF. The CDR3, as DNA: TGCAGCGTTAAAACTGGGCGCACTGAAGCTTTCTTT.

The chain is built from TRBV15 and TRBJ2-2; D tentatively reads TRBD1 or TRBD2 (6 bases each). The CDR3 is 16 amino acids. CDR1 is LNHNV and CDR2 is YYDKDF in the germline V gene (reference sequence). Trimming pared 5 bases from V and 1 base from J, leaving 14 bases between. CDR3 residues: CATSPRRGRNTGELFF. The CDR3 DNA is TGTGCCACCAGCCCCCGTCGGGGGCGGAACACCGGGGAGCTGTTTTTT.

In this sample, this clonotype turned up a few times. The rearrangement uses TRBV30 and TRBJ2-1; TRBD2 aligns across 7 bases. The CDR3 spans 18 residues. CDR1 is GTSNPN, CDR2 SVGIG, per germline (reference sequence). V trimming: 4 bases; J trimming: 0 bases; junction bases outside the gene matches: 15. CDR3 residues: CAWMVLANGFSSYNEQFF. The CDR3 bases are TGTGCCTGGATGGTACTAGCGAACGGATTTAGCTCCTACAATGAGCAGTTCTTC.

The chain recombines TRBV28 with TRBJ1-5, with a weak D call TRBD1 (5 bases). CDR3 length: 14 amino acids. The V end was cut by 4 bases, the J end by 4 bases, with 11 bases between. Germline V gene sequence: CDR1 MDHEN, CDR2 SYDVKM. The CDR3 spells CASSSGGFNQPQHF. CDR3 nucleotide sequence: TGTGCCAGCAGTTCCGGGGGGTTTAATCAGCCCCAGCATTTT.

The chain recombines TRBV5-1 with TRBJ2-3, with TRBD2 identical over 11 bases. V shed 4 bases and J 2 bases; nucleotides not matched to a gene: 3. Per the germline V gene, CDR1 is SGHRS and CDR2 is YFSETQ. The CDR3 is made up of 15 amino acids. The CDR3 here is CASSRTSGSTDTQYF. The CDR3, as DNA: TGCGCCAGCAGCCGGACTAGCGGGTCCACAGATACGCAGTATTTT.

This clonotype came up a few times. The DNA is omitted, as the CDR3 cannot be located on it reliably, and the CDR3 follows TCRdb's listing. The rearrangement joins TRBV7-5 to TRBJ2-7; the DNA was not compared with TRBD2, the D call given in the table. TRBV7-5 is labeled a pseudogene. The CDR3 adds up to 16 amino acids, both ends counted. The CDR3 loop reads CISVPDPREGSNEQYF.

The sample holds a few counts of this clonotype. The chain carries TRBV27 and TRBJ2-5, with D possibly matching TRBD2 (5 bases). The CDR3 runs 13 residues. Germline lookup yields CDR1 MNHEY and CDR2 SMNVEV (reference sequence). V was pared by 0 bases and J by 7 bases, with 9 bases between. The CDR3, as DNA: TGTGCCAGCAGTTTATCTGTACTAGGGACCCAGTACTTC. It translates to CASSLSVLGTQYF.

This clonotype was seen a single time. The chain links TRBV5-1 to TRBJ1-1; the D gene is possibly TRBD1 (6 bases). The ends were cut back, 4 bases at V and 2 bases at J, with 12 bases in the middle. Germline V gene lookup returns CDR1 SGHRS and CDR2 YFSETQ. This CDR3 is built from 14 residues. This chain's CDR3 is CASSNGQLNTEAFF. The CDR3 coding sequence is TGCGCCAGCAGCAACGGACAGCTTAACACTGAAGCTTTCTTT.

This clonotype was counted between two and nine times. This chain uses TRBV19 with TRBJ2-1, with D tentatively TRBD2 (6 bases). Germline V gives CDR1 LNHDA, CDR2 SQIVND (reference sequence). CDR3 length equals 14 residues. V was clipped by 5 bases and J by 4 bases, with 12 bases between them. CDR3 nucleotide sequence: TGTGCCAGTAGTCCACGGGGGAGATACAATGAGCAGTTCTTC. Translation: CASSPRGRYNEQFF. The full variable domain, completed using reference TRBV19 and TRBJ2-1, is DGGITQSPKYLFRKEGQNVTLSCEQNLNHDAMYWYRQDPGQGLRLIYYSQIVNDFQKGDIAEGYSVSREKKESFPLTVTSAQKNPTAFYLCASSPRGRYNEQFFGPGTRLTVL.

CDR3 in DNA: TGTGCCAGCAGCGCTCTTCCGGGACAGCTTCCCTATGGCTACACCTTC. Translating gives CASSALPGQLPYGYTF. This chain joins TRBV28 and TRBJ1-2; 7 bases are a match to TRBD1. Germline V gene data show CDR1 as MDHEN and CDR2 as SYDVKM. Trimming cost V 6 bases and J 4 bases; bases outside gene matches: 14. The CDR3 contains 16 residues.

This clonotype turned up a few times. The chain carries TRBV20-1 and TRBJ1-2; D gene ambiguous. The CDR3 spans 10 residues. The V gene lost 3 bases and the J gene lost 7 bases, with 6 bases spanning the gap. Germline assignment: CDR1 DFQATT and CDR2 SNEGSKA (reference sequence). The CDR3 DNA sequence: TGCAGTGCTAGTAACGCTGGCTACACCTTC. It yields the protein CSASNAGYTF.

This clonotype has at least ten counts. The chain recombines TRBV11-2 with TRBJ2-1, with 8 bases fitting TRBD1. This CDR3 has 15 amino acids. The ends lost 8 bases at V and 1 base at J; junction bases unmatched: 7. CDR1 is SGHAT and CDR2 is FQNNGV in the germline V gene. As DNA, the CDR3 is TGTGCCAGCTCTCTGGGGACAGGTTCCTACAATGAGCAGTTCTTC. The encoded protein is CASSLGTGSYNEQFF.

This clonotype occurred many times. The chain carries TRBV4-3 and TRBJ1-1; TRBD1 matches at 7 bases. Germline assignment: CDR1 LGHNA and CDR2 YSLEER. V shed 3 bases, J shed 2 bases, and the junction held 6 bases outside the gene matches. The CDR3 length is 15 residues. In nucleotides, the CDR3 is TGCGCCAGCAGCCAGGCAGGGACAGAAAACACTGAAGCTTTCTTT. This codes for CASSQAGTENTEAFF.

This clonotype was observed a few times. The chain couples TRBV10-3 to TRBJ2-7; 10 nucleotides align to TRBD1. This CDR3 contains 16 residues. Germline CDR1 and CDR2: ENHRY and SYGVKD. The trim removed 3 bases at V and 1 base at J, leaving 6 bases unmatched. The CDR3 loop reads CAISEGPGQGSYEQYF. The CDR3 region has the DNA TGTGCCATCAGTGAAGGTCCGGGACAGGGGTCCTACGAGCAGTACTTC.

This clonotype has a count of ten or more. The genes are TRBV2 and TRBJ2-1; 9 bases agree with TRBD2. V lost 0 bases and J lost 6; bases outside the gene matches: 6. Germline values: CDR1 SNHLY, CDR2 FYNNEI. CDR3 length: 16 amino acids. CDR3 sequence (DNA): TGTGCCAGCAGTGAAGCTAGTAGCGGGGGACTCAATGAGCAGTTCTTC. Its protein is CASSEASSGGLNEQFF. Drawing the rest from reference TRBV2 and TRBJ2-1, the complete variable domain is EPEVTQTPSHQVTQMGQEVILRCVPISNHLYFYWYRQILGQKVEFLVSFYNNEISEKSEIFDDQFSVERPDGSNFTLKIRSTKLEDSAMYFCASSEASSGGLNEQFFGPGTRLTVL.

This clonotype has a handful of counts. The chain uses TRBV4-1 and TRBJ2-7, with D possibly called TRBD1 or TRBD2 (5 bases each). CDR3 length: 14 residues. Trimming cost V 3 bases and J 1 base, with 10 bases left between them. Germline values: CDR1 MGHRA, CDR2 YSYEKL. This CDR3 is CASSHRDGSYEQYF. The CDR3, as DNA: TGCGCCAGCAGCCACCGGGACGGTTCCTACGAGCAGTACTTC.

This clonotype has more than one count but fewer than ten. The J gene is TRBJ2-7, the V gene TRBV27; the match to TRBD2 covers 7 bases. The V gene's germline CDR1 is MNHEY and CDR2 SMNVEV (reference sequence). After removal of 2 bases from V and 0 bases from J, the junction contained 7 bases not matched to a gene. This CDR3 spans 16 amino acids. In DNA, the CDR3 is TGTGCCAGCAGTTTAACGGGGGGACCGGGCTCCTACGAGCAGTACTTC. Protein sequence: CASSLTGGPGSYEQYF.

This clonotype showed up just a few times. The V and J genes are TRBV12-3 or TRBV12-4 and TRBJ2-1; no clear D. V shed 4 bases and J shed 0 bases, with 7 bases lying between them. There are 14 residues in the CDR3. The CDR3 nucleotides read TGTGCCAGCAGTTATTTAAGCTCCTACAATGAGCAGTTCTTC. It yields the protein CASSYLSSYNEQFF.

This clonotype occurred a few times. J is TRBJ2-7 and V is TRBV12-3 or TRBV12-4; D gene uncertain. The CDR3 totals 13 residues. V gave up 2 bases and J gave up 0 bases, with 5 bases separating them. Here the CDR3 reads CASSLSNSYEQYF. In DNA, the CDR3 is TGTGCCAGCAGTTTAAGCAACTCCTACGAGCAGTACTTC.

This clonotype was detected many times. The V gene is TRBV12-3 or TRBV12-4, the J gene TRBJ1-1; TRBD1 aligns across 9 bases. CDR3 size: 16 residues. The junction had 8 bases not matched to a gene; V was cut back by 5 bases and J by 1 base. In DNA form, the CDR3 reads TGTGCCAGCAGTACCCCCCTGGGACAGGGGAACACTGAAGCTTTCTTT. It encodes CASSTPLGQGNTEAFF.

This clonotype was detected many times. V and J are TRBV7-6 and TRBJ2-1; 8 bases are a match to TRBD1. The ends lost 2 bases at V and 5 bases at J; junction bases unmatched: 2. Germline V gene sequence: CDR1 SGHVS, CDR2 FNYEAQ. The length of the CDR3 is 14 residues. The CDR3 DNA reads TGTGCCAGCAGCTTATTGGACAGGGACAATGAGCAGTTCTTC. This translates into CASSLLDRDNEQFF. The full variable domain, in which reference TRBV7-6 and TRBJ2-1 provide the parts outside the CDR3, is GAGVSQSPRYKVTKRGQDVALRCDPISGHVSLYWYRQALGQGPEFLTYFNYEAQQDKSGLPNDRFSAERPEGSISTLTIQRTEQRDSAMYRCASSLLDRDNEQFFGPGTRLTVL.

This clonotype appeared a few times. V and J are TRBV5-6 and TRBJ2-3; possible D gene TRBD2, 6 bases. The CDR3 spans 15 residues. Germline V gene sequence: CDR1 SGHDT, CDR2 YYEEEE. V was cut by 0 bases and J by 0 bases, with 8 bases left in between. This CDR3 reads CASSLDGGSTDTQYF. The CDR3, as DNA: TGTGCCAGCAGCTTGGATGGGGGGAGCACAGATACGCAGTATTTT.

This clonotype was observed many times. This rearrangement joins TRBV7-2 to TRBJ2-5; 7 bases map to TRBD2. CDR1 and CDR2 from the germline V gene are SGHTA and FQGNSA. The CDR3 runs 17 residues. V gave up 5 bases and J gave up 7 bases; unmatched junction bases: 19. The CDR3 region has the DNA TGTGCCAGCAGCCCCCGGGGAGCGGGGAGCCCGAGGGGGACCCAGTACTTC. Its translation: CASSPRGAGSPRGTQYF.

This clonotype was picked up many times. V is TRBV7-6 and J is TRBJ2-5; TRBD2 matches 12 bases. J gave up 2 bases and V 3 bases, and 4 bases lay outside the gene matches. Germline loops: CDR1 SGHVS, CDR2 FNYEAQ. CDR3 size: 16 residues. CDR3 amino acids: CASSLLLAGGQETQYF. The CDR3 DNA follows: TGTGCCAGCAGCTTGCTCCTAGCGGGGGGGCAAGAGACCCAGTACTTC.

The rearrangement joins TRBV11-2 to TRBJ2-3, with 10 bases that match TRBD2. CDR1 and CDR2 from the germline V gene are SGHAT and FQNNGV. This CDR3 spans 15 amino acids. V lost 6 bases and J lost 4; bases outside the gene matches: 7. CDR3 sequence: CASRHSGLAADTQYF. Written as DNA, the CDR3 is TGTGCCAGCAGACATTCCGGACTAGCGGCAGATACGCAGTATTTT. The entire variable domain, with the rest obtained from reference TRBV11-2 and TRBJ2-3, is as follows: EAGVAQSPRYKIIEKRQSVAFWCNPISGHATLYWYQQILGQGPKLLIQFQNNGVVDDSQLPKDRFSAERLKGVDSTLKIQPAKLEDSAVYLCASRHSGLAADTQYFGPGTRLTVL.

At least ten counts were recorded for this clonotype. V is TRBV12-3 or TRBV12-4 and J is TRBJ1-1, with TRBD1 matching over 9 bases. V was pared by 10 bases and J by 5 bases, with 11 bases of the junction left unmatched. This CDR3 contains 14 residues. CDR3 region: CATTRQGGRTEAFF. The CDR3 DNA follows: TGTGCCACGACCCGACAGGGGGGTAGGACTGAAGCTTTCTTT.

The rearrangement joins TRBV6-5 to TRBJ2-1; TRBD2 aligns across 7 bases. The CDR3 consists of 14 residues. Germline assignment: CDR1 MNHEY and CDR2 SVGAGI. Trimming at V came to 6 bases and at J to 2 bases, leaving 4 bases not matched to a gene. This CDR3 is CASRRGVTYNEQFF. In DNA, the CDR3 is TGTGCCAGCAGACGGGGGGTTACCTACAATGAGCAGTTCTTC.

The J gene is TRBJ1-3, the V gene TRBV20-1; 7 bases align to TRBD1. Trimming at V came to 2 bases and at J to 4 bases, leaving 5 bases not matched to a gene. This CDR3 is 14 amino acids long. The germline gives CDR1 DFQATT, CDR2 SNEGSKA (reference sequence). Written as DNA, the CDR3 is TGCAGTGCTAGAAACAGGGGCGCGGGAAACACCATATATTTT. Translated, it gives CSARNRGAGNTIYF.

The rearrangement uses TRBV6-5 and TRBJ2-5; 9 nucleotides agree with TRBD1. Looked up from germline, CDR1 is MNHEY and CDR2 is SVGAGI. Germline trimming cut 0 bases from V and 2 bases from J; bases unmatched to any gene: 4. The CDR3 totals 16 residues. CDR3 DNA: TGTGCCAGCAGTTACTCCTCGACAGGGGGGCAAGAGACCCAGTACTTC. Amino acids: CASSYSSTGGQETQYF.

This clonotype was seen only a few times. This rearrangement joins TRBV14 to TRBJ2-5; 7 positions agree with TRBD2. Germline V gene lookup returns CDR1 SGHDN and CDR2 FVKESK. There are 16 residues in the CDR3. J was trimmed by 5 bases and V by 3 bases; bases with no gene match: 12. The CDR3 region has the DNA TGTGCCAGCAGCCACCACGCCCCGACTAGCCGTGAGACCCAGTACTTC. It yields the protein CASSHHAPTSRETQYF.